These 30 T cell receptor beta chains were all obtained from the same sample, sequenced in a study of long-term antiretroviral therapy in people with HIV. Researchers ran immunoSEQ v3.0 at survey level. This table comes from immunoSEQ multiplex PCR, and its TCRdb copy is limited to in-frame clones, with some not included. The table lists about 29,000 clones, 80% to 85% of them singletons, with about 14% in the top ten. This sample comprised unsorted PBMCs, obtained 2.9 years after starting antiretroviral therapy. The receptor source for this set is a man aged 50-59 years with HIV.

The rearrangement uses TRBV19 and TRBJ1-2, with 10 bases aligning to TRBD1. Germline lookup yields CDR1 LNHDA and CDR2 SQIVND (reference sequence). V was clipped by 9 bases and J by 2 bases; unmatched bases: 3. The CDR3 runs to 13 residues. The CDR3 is CASRDRGNYGYTF. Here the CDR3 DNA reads TGTGCCAGCCGGGACAGGGGAAACTATGGCTACACCTTC.

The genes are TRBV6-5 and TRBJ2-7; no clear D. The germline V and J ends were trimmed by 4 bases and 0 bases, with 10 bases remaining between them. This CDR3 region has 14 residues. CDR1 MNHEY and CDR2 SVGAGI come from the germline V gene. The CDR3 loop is CASSWTESSYEQYF. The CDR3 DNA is TGTGCCAGCAGTTGGACGGAGAGCTCCTACGAGCAGTACTTC.

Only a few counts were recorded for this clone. The CDR3 bases are TGCGCCAGCAGCCCAGGACTGGGGACCCAGTACTTC. Protein: CASSPGLGTQYF. V usage is TRBV5-1 and J usage is TRBJ2-5; weak D call: TRBD2 (5 bases). Per germline, CDR1 SGHRS and CDR2 YFSETQ. Between the trimmed V and J ends, which lost 4 bases and 7 bases, there was a span of 11 bases. The CDR3 has 12 residues. The full variable domain, completed using reference TRBV5-1 and TRBJ2-5, is KAGVTQTPRYLIKTRGQQVTLSCSPISGHRSVSWYQQTPGQGLQFLFEYFSETQRNKGNFPGRFSGRQFSNSRSEMNVSTLELGDSALYLCASSPGLGTQYFGPGTRLLVL.

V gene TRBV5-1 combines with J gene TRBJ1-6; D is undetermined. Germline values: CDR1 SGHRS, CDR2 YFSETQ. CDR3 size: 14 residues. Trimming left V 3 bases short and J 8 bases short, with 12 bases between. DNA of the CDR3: TGCGCCAGCAGCTGGGAATTTGGTGATTCACCCCTCCACTTT. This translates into CASSWEFGDSPLHF.

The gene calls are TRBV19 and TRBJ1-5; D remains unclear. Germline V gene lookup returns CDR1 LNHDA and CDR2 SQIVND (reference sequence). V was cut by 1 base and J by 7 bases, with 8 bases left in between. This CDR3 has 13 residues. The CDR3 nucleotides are TGTGCCAGTAGTATAGTTATTTCCCAGCCCCAGCATTTT. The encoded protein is CASSIVISQPQHF.

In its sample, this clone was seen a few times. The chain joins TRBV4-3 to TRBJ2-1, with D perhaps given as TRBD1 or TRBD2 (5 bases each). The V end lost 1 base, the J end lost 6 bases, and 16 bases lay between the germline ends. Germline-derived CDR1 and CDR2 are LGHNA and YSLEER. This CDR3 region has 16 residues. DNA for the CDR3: TGCGCCAGCAGCCAAGTATACAGAGGGGTCGTCAATGAGCAGTTCTTC. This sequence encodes CASSQVYRGVVNEQFF.

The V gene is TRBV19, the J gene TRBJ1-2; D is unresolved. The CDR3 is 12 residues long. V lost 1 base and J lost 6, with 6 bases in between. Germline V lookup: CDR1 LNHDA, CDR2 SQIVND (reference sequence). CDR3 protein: CASSIGGDGYTF. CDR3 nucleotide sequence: TGTGCCAGTAGTATAGGTGGGGATGGCTACACCTTC.

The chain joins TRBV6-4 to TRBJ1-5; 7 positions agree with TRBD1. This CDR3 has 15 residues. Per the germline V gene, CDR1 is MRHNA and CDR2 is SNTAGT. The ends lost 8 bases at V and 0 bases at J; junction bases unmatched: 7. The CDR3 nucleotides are TGTGCCAGCGGAGACAGGGTATATAGCAATCAGCCCCAGCATTTT. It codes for CASGDRVYSNQPQHF.

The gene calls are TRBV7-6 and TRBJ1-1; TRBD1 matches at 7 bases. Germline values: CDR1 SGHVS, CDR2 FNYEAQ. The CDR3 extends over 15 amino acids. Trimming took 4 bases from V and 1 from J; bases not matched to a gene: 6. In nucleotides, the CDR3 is TGTGCCAGCAGCTCTACACAGGGGCCGAACACTGAAGCTTTCTTT. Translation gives CASSSTQGPNTEAFF.

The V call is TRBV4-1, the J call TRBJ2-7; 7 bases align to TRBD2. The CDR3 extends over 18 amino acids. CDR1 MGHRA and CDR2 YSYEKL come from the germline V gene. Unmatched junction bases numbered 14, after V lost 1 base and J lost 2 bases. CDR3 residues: CASSQAGLAVGFPYEQYF. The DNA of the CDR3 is TGCGCCAGCAGCCAAGCAGGGCTAGCGGTCGGTTTTCCCTACGAGCAGTACTTC.

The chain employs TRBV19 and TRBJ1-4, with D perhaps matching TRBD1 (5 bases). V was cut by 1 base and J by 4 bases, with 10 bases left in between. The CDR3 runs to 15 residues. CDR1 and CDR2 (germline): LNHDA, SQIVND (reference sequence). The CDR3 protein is CASSIGGADNEKLFF. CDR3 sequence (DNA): TGTGCCAGTAGTATAGGAGGGGCAGATAATGAAAAACTGTTTTTT.

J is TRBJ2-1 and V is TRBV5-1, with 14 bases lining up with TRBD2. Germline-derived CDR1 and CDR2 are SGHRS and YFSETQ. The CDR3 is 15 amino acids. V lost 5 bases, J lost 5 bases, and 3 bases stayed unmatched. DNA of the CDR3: TGCGCCAGCAGTGGACTAGCGGGGGGACACAATGAGCAGTTCTTC. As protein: CASSGLAGGHNEQFF. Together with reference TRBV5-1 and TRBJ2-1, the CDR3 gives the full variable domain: KAGVTQTPRYLIKTRGQQVTLSCSPISGHRSVSWYQQTPGQGLQFLFEYFSETQRNKGNFPGRFSGRQFSNSRSEMNVSTLELGDSALYLCASSGLAGGHNEQFFGPGTRLTVL.

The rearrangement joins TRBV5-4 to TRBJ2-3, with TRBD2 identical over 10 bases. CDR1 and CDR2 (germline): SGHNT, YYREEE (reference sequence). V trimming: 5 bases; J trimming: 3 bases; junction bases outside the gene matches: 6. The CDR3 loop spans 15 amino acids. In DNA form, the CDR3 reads TGTGCCAGCAGGGAGCGGGGGGGCCGGACAGATACGCAGTATTTT. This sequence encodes CASRERGGRTDTQYF.

CDR3 bases: TGTGCCAGCAGTTTGGGGCCCTGGAATGAGCAGTTCTTC. Translating it yields CASSLGPWNEQFF. The chain combines TRBV6-5 with TRBJ2-1, with a tentative D call TRBD1 (5 bases). This CDR3 has 13 amino acids. Germline CDR1 reads MNHEY; CDR2 reads SVGAGI. The V end lost 4 bases, the J end lost 7 bases, and 11 bases lay between the germline ends.

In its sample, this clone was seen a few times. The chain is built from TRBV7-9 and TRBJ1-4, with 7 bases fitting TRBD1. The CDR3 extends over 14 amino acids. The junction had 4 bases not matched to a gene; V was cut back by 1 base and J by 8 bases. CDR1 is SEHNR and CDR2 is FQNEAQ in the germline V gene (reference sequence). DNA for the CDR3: TGTGCCAGCAGCTTAGTAGGGGGCGGCGAAAAACTGTTTTTT. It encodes CASSLVGGGEKLFF.

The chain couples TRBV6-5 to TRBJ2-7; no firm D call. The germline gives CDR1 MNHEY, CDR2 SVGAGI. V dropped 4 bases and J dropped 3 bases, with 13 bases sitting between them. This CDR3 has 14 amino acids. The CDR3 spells CASSLVPERYEQYF. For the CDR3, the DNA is TGTGCCAGCAGTTTGGTTCCGGAGCGCTACGAGCAGTACTTC.

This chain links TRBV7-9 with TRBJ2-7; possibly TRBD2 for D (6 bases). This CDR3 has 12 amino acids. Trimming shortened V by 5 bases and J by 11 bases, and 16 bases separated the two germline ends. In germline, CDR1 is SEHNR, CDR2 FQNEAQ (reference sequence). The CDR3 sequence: CASSPGTLVKYF. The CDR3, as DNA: TGTGCCAGCAGCCCCGGGACTCTTGTTAAGTACTTC.

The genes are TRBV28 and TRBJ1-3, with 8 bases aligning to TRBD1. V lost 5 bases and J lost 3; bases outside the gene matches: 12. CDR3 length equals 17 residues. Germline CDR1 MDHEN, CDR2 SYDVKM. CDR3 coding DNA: TGTGCCAGCAGTCCCACCCCCGGACAGGGAGTTGGAAACACCATATATTTT. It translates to CASSPTPGQGVGNTIYF.

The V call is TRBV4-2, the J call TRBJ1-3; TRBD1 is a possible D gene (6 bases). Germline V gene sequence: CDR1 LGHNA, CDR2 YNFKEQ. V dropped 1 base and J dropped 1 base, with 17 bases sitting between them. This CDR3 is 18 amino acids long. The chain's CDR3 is CASSQGEDSVASGNTIYF. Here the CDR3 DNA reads TGTGCCAGCAGCCAAGGGGAGGACAGTGTAGCTTCTGGAAACACCATATATTTT.

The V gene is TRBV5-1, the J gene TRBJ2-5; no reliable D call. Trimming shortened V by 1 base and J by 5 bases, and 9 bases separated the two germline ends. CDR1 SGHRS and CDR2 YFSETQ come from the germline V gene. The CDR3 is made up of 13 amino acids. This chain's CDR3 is CASSLTPRETQYF. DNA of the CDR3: TGCGCCAGCAGCTTGACCCCCCGGGAGACCCAGTACTTC.

The CDR3 protein is CASSSEEGYEQYF. CDR3 sequence (DNA): TGTGCCAGCAGCAGCGAAGAGGGCTACGAGCAGTACTTC. The J gene is TRBJ2-7, the V gene TRBV21-1; the table names TRBD2, a call not compared with the DNA. TRBV21-1 is recorded as a pseudogene. The CDR3 sequence is 13 residues long.

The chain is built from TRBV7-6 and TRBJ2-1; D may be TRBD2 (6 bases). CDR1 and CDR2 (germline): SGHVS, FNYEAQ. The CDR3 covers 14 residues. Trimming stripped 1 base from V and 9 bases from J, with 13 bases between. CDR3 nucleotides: TGTGCCAGCAGCTTAGTTGCGGGGAAGGGTGAGCAGTTCTTC. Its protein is CASSLVAGKGEQFF. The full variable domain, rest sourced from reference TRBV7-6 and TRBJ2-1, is GAGVSQSPRYKVTKRGQDVALRCDPISGHVSLYWYRQALGQGPEFLTYFNYEAQQDKSGLPNDRFSAERPEGSISTLTIQRTEQRDSAMYRCASSLVAGKGEQFFGPGTRLTVL.

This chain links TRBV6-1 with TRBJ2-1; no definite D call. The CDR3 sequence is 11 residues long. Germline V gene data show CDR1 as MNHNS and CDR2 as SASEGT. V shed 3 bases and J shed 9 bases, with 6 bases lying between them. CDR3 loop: CASSERGEQFF. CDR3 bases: TGTGCCAGCAGTGAGCGCGGTGAGCAGTTCTTC.

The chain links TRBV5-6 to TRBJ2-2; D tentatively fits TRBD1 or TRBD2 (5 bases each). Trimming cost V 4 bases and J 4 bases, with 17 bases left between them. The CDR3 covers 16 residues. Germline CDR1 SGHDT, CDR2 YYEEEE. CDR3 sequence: CASSRTGTSITGELFF. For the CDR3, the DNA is TGTGCCAGCAGCCGAACCGGGACCAGCATCACCGGGGAGCTGTTTTTT.

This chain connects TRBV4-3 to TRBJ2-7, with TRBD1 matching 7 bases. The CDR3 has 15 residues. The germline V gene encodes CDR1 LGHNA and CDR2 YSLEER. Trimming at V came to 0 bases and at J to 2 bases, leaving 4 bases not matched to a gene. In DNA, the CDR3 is TGCGCCAGCAGCCAAGATTGGGGACAGACCTACGAGCAGTACTTC. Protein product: CASSQDWGQTYEQYF.

The CDR3 DNA sequence: TGCGCCAGCAGCTTGGTTGGTGAGCAGTTCTTC. It codes for CASSLVGEQFF. The chain recombines TRBV5-1 with TRBJ2-1, with D hard to call. Trimming shortened V by 0 bases and J by 9 bases, and 4 bases separated the two germline ends. The CDR3 loop spans 11 amino acids. The germline V gene encodes CDR1 SGHRS and CDR2 YFSETQ.

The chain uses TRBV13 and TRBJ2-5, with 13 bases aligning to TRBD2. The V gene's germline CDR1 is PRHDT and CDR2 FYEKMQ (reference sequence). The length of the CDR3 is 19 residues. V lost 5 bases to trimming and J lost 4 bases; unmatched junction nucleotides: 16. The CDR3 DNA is TGTGCCAGCAGCCACCATTTTCCGGGACTAGCGGGGATGTCAGAGACCCAGTACTTC. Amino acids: CASSHHFPGLAGMSETQYF.

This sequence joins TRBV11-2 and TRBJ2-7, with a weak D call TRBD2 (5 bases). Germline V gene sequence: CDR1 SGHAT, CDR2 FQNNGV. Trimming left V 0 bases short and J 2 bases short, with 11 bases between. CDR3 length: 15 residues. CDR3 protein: CASSLDSGVTYEQYF. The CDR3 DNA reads TGTGCCAGCAGCTTAGATTCCGGGGTCACCTACGAGCAGTACTTC.

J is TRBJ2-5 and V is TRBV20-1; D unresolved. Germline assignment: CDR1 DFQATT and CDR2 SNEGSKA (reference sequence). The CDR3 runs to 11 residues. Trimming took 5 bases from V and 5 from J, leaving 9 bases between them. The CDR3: CSAPPRETQYF. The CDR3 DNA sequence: TGCAGTGCTCCCCCGCGGGAGACCCAGTACTTC.

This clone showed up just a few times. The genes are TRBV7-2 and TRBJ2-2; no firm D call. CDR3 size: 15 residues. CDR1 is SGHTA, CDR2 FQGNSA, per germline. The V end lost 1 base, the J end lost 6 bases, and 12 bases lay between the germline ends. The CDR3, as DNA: TGTGCCAGCAGCTTAGATTTCCAACCATCCGGGGAGCTGTTTTTT. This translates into CASSLDFQPSGELFF.